This is a list of T cell receptor beta chains from one sample in a study of shared clonotypes between healthy human individuals. Repertoires were generated with immunoSEQ multiplex PCR, while TCRdb's copy carries only in-frame clones and drops some. The sample yields roughly 1,800,000 clones, 85% to 95% seen once. The sequenced sample consisted of naive CD8+ T cells sorted from blood. The receptor source for this set is a man aged 18 to 30 in good health. The CDR3 runs from the conserved cysteine through the conserved F or W. Each record gives: V gene, J gene, D gene, clone size, CDR3 protein, CDR3 DNA. A D gene is named only where the DNA matches it firmly. The size entry is marked missing in some rows and otherwise reads once, few, many or a size class.

TRBV7-9	TRBJ2-2	TRBD2	-	CAIISGRANAILNTGELFF	TGTGCGATCATTAGCGGGAGGGCAAACGCGATTTTGAACACCGGGGAGCTGTTTTTT
TRBV10-1	TRBJ2-1	-	-	CASSPGGSYNEQFF	TGCGCCAGCAGCCCTGGGGGCTCCTACAATGAGCAGTTCTTC
TRBV5-6	TRBJ2-1	-	-	CASRDSYNEQFF	TGTGCCAGCAGGGACAGTTACAATGAGCAGTTCTTC
TRBV10-2	TRBJ2-6	-	-	CASSFRPQTPGANVLTF	TGCGCCAGCAGTTTTAGGCCCCAAACCCCTGGGGCCAACGTCCTGACTTTC
TRBV5-4	TRBJ2-3	TRBD2	once	CASSSPSGGRGGADTQYF	TGTGCCAGCAGCTCGCCCTCAGGGGGGCGCGGGGGGGCGGATACGCAGTATTTT
TRBV7-2	TRBJ2-2	-	-	CASSLVLPLGSGELFF	TGTGCCAGCAGCTTAGTGCTCCCTCTGGGCTCTGGGGAGCTGTTTTTT
TRBV5-4	TRBJ1-1	-	-	CASSSGPLNTEAFF	TGTGCCAGCAGCTCGGGACCGTTGAACACTGAAGCTTTCTTT
TRBV7-8	TRBJ2-5	TRBD2	-	CASSLGLAGAVLTLGTQYF	TGTGCCAGCAGCTTAGGTCTAGCGGGGGCCGTCTTAACTTTAGGGACCCAGTACTTC
TRBV27	TRBJ1-5	-	-	CASSTMGNQPQHF	TGTGCCAGCAGTACCATGGGGAATCAGCCCCAGCATTTT
TRBV11-2	TRBJ2-5	TRBD1	once	CASSYLDRGAQYF	TGTGCCAGCAGCTATCTTGACAGGGGAGCCCAGTACTTC
TRBV4-1	TRBJ2-7	-	-	CASSQAYTTGQTVQYF	TGCGCCAGCAGCCAAGCCTACACAACAGGGCAAACGGTGCAGTACTTC
TRBV11-2	TRBJ2-7	TRBD2	-	CASSWGSGGYEQYF	TGTGCCAGCAGCTGGGGTAGCGGGGGCTACGAGCAGTACTTC
TRBV5-1	TRBJ2-5	TRBD2	-	CASSLATSEARREETQYF	TGCGCCAGCAGCTTGGCAACTAGCGAGGCCCGCCGCGAAGAGACCCAGTACTTC
TRBV30	TRBJ1-5	-	-	CAWADGAASNQPQHF	TGTGCCTGGGCCGACGGGGCAGCTAGCAATCAGCCCCAGCATTTT
TRBV20-1	TRBJ1-1	-	once	CSADTYLAFF	TGCAGTGCGGACACCTACCTGGCTTTCTTT
TRBV5-1	TRBJ1-1	-	-	CASSSTEVQDRGTEAFF	TGCGCCAGCAGCTCCACTGAGGTTCAGGATAGAGGCACTGAAGCTTTCTTT